A single sample is the source of the 23 T cell receptor beta chains below, sequenced in a study of cytomegalovirus exposure and HLA in healthy donors. The PCR used 60 Vbeta and 13 Jbeta primers. The data were produced by immunoSEQ multiplex PCR, yet TCRdb's version contains in-frame clones alone and is incomplete. Here the sample table reports about 200,000 clones. The sequencing input was PBMCs. The receptors originated from a man aged 30 to 39 in good health and CMV-seronegative.

The genes are TRBV5-4 and TRBJ2-5; D uncertain. Germline V gene data show CDR1 as SGHNT and CDR2 as YYREEE (reference sequence). The CDR3 is 14 amino acids. V lost 0 bases to trimming and J lost 5 bases, with 11 bases between them. The CDR3 loop is CASSLAGSRETQYF. The CDR3 DNA follows: TGTGCCAGCAGCTTGGCCGGGTCTAGGGAGACCCAGTACTTC.

The chain combines TRBV29-1 with TRBJ2-7; possible D gene TRBD2, 6 bases. The CDR3 loop spans 15 amino acids. Between the trimmed V and J ends, which lost 3 bases and 2 bases, there was a span of 17 bases. The germline V gene encodes CDR1 SQVTM and CDR2 ANQGSEA. The CDR3 DNA sequence: TGCAGCGTTGACGTGTTGGGGGAGGAAACCTACGAGCAGTACTTC. Translated: CSVDVLGEETYEQYF.

About this clone: One junction end does not reproduce the germline sequence, and a read error may be involved. V gene TRBV4-1 combines with J gene TRBJ1-2; D ambiguous. This CDR3 has 15 residues. The V gene's germline CDR1 is MGHRA and CDR2 YSYEKL. CDR3 coding DNA: TGCGCCAGCAGCCAAAGACTCGGACTGTTCTATGGCTTCACCTTC. Translated: CASSQRLGLFYGFTF.

The rearrangement uses TRBV5-4 and TRBJ1-3; 8 bases map to TRBD1. The CDR3 is 17 amino acids. The germline V gene has CDR1 SGHNT and CDR2 YYREEE (reference sequence). J was trimmed by 4 bases and V by 3 bases; bases with no gene match: 12. The CDR3 region has the DNA TGTGCCAGCAGCTCCCCACAGGGGGATATAGGCGGAAACACCATATATTTT. The encoded protein is CASSSPQGDIGGNTIYF.

The rearrangement links TRBV7-9 to TRBJ1-4; 9 positions match TRBD1. The CDR3 loop spans 14 amino acids. Germline V gene sequence: CDR1 SEHNR, CDR2 FQNEAQ (reference sequence). V dropped 6 bases and J dropped 7; count of bases not matched to a gene: 6. CDR3 nucleotides: TGTGCCAGCAGACGGACAGGGGAGGCTGAAAAACTGTTTTTT. Residues: CASRRTGEAEKLFF.

This chain joins TRBV4-3 and TRBJ2-2, with 8 bases fitting TRBD2. The germline gives CDR1 LGHNA, CDR2 YSLEER. This CDR3 comprises 16 residues. V shed 4 bases and J 1 base; nucleotides not matched to a gene: 5. The CDR3 sequence: CASSPFTSGNTGELFF. The CDR3 DNA reads as TGCGCCAGCAGCCCTTTTACTAGCGGGAACACCGGGGAGCTGTTTTTT.

The rearrangement uses TRBV10-3 and TRBJ2-1; the match to TRBD2 covers 7 bases. The CDR3 extends over 16 amino acids. V lost 10 bases, J lost 4 bases, and 16 bases stayed unmatched. Germline V gene sequence: CDR1 ENHRY, CDR2 SYGVKD. Here the CDR3 reads CATQILSGIRYNEQFF. DNA of the CDR3: TGTGCCACCCAGATCCTCAGCGGGATCCGGTACAATGAGCAGTTCTTC.

This chain connects TRBV9 to TRBJ2-3; no reliable D call. The CDR3 spans 17 residues. V lost 0 bases to trimming and J lost 0 bases, with 14 bases between them. Germline V gene data show CDR1 as SGDLS and CDR2 as YYNGEE. The CDR3 is CASSVATSVASTDTQYF. For the CDR3, the DNA is TGTGCCAGCAGCGTAGCTACGAGCGTGGCTAGCACAGATACGCAGTATTTT.

The chain carries TRBV7-3 and TRBJ2-6; D may be TRBD2 (5 bases). The CDR3 has 16 residues. Per germline, CDR1 SGHTA and CDR2 FQGTGA. V gave up 0 bases and J gave up 2 bases, with 8 bases separating them. CDR3 in amino acids: CASSLTYGAGANVLTF. The CDR3 bases are TGTGCCAGCAGCTTAACGTACGGGGCTGGGGCCAACGTCCTGACTTTC.

The gene calls are TRBV5-6 and TRBJ1-1; maybe TRBD1 (5 bases). Per the germline V gene, CDR1 is SGHDT and CDR2 is YYEEEE. CDR3 size: 12 residues. V was trimmed by 0 bases and J by 9 bases, leaving 9 bases between them. The CDR3 loop reads CASSLATAKAFF. Here the CDR3 DNA reads TGTGCCAGCAGCTTGGCGACAGCCAAAGCTTTCTTT.

This chain uses TRBV11-3 with TRBJ2-3; 13 bases are a match to TRBD2. This CDR3 is built from 16 residues. The V and J ends lost 5 bases and 2 bases, in that order; junction bases with no gene match: 4. Germline-derived CDR1 and CDR2 are SGHNT and YENEEA. The CDR3 DNA reads TGTGCCAGCAGCCGAACTAGCGGGAGGGCCACAGATACGCAGTATTTT. It codes for CASSRTSGRATDTQYF.

The chain combines TRBV7-9 with TRBJ2-1; 10 positions agree with TRBD2. CDR1 is SEHNR and CDR2 is FQNEAQ in the germline V gene (reference sequence). This CDR3 has 16 residues. V gave up 5 bases and J gave up 5 bases; unmatched junction bases: 9. The CDR3 sequence is CASSGYLAGVDNEQFF. CDR3 bases: TGTGCCAGCAGCGGCTACCTAGCGGGAGTCGACAATGAGCAGTTCTTC.

The chain recombines TRBV6-4 with TRBJ2-1; TRBD2 matches 9 bases. This CDR3 contains 16 residues. In germline, CDR1 is MRHNA, CDR2 SNTAGT. V shed 2 bases and J 8 bases; nucleotides not matched to a gene: 10. CDR3 loop: CASSDGFSGSVDEQFF. For the CDR3, the DNA is TGTGCCAGCAGTGACGGTTTTAGCGGGAGTGTGGATGAGCAGTTCTTC.

This CDR3 is CASSPRPGNTEAFF. DNA of the CDR3: TGTGCCAGCAGTCCCCGACCGGGGAACACTGAAGCTTTCTTT. This chain joins TRBV27 and TRBJ1-1; D not certain. The CDR3 spans 14 residues. V was cut by 5 bases and J by 1 base, with 11 bases left in between. Germline CDR1 MNHEY, CDR2 SMNVEV (reference sequence).

The chain couples TRBV6-6 to TRBJ1-2, with D perhaps matching TRBD1 (6 bases). Per germline, CDR1 MNHNY and CDR2 SVGAGI (reference sequence). There are 14 residues in the CDR3. Trimming cost V 2 bases and J 7 bases, with 14 bases left between them. The CDR3 DNA sequence: TGTGCCAGCAGTTACGCGGGGGCACCCCGTGGCTACACCTTC. This gives the protein CASSYAGAPRGYTF.

The rearrangement joins TRBV11-2 to TRBJ1-1, with 9 bases matching TRBD1. CDR1 is SGHAT, CDR2 FQNNGV, per germline. The CDR3 totals 15 residues. V lost 3 bases, J lost 11 bases, and 13 bases stayed unmatched. The DNA for the CDR3 is TGTGCCAGCAGCTTCCCACCTGGACAGGGGAGCGGTGCTTTCTTT. Residues: CASSFPPGQGSGAFF.

The chain couples TRBV5-6 to TRBJ2-1; TRBD1 might be the D (5 bases). The germline gives CDR1 SGHDT, CDR2 YYEEEE. CDR3 length equals 13 residues. V was clipped by 0 bases and J by 4 bases, with 5 bases between them. CDR3 DNA: TGTGCCAGCAGCTTGGGACAGTACAATGAGCAGTTCTTC. This encodes CASSLGQYNEQFF.

The V call is TRBV6-1, the J call TRBJ2-2, with D perhaps matching TRBD1 (6 bases). The CDR3 consists of 14 residues. Per germline, CDR1 MNHNS and CDR2 SASEGT. V shed 6 bases and J shed 2 bases, with 10 bases lying between them. The CDR3: CASRRGQNTGELFF. The CDR3, as DNA: TGTGCCAGCAGGAGGGGACAAAACACCGGGGAGCTGTTTTTT.

This sequence joins TRBV19 and TRBJ1-2, with D maybe TRBD1 (5 bases). There are 14 residues in the CDR3. Germline V CDR1 and CDR2: LNHDA, SQIVND (reference sequence). V was trimmed by 1 base and J by 6 bases, leaving 12 bases between them. The CDR3 spells CASSIGTQGNGYTF. The CDR3 nucleotides are TGTGCCAGTAGTATAGGAACCCAGGGCAATGGCTACACCTTC.

The V gene is TRBV28, the J gene TRBJ1-5; D gene uncertain. Germline lookup yields CDR1 MDHEN and CDR2 SYDVKM. With 5 bases removed from V and 0 bases from J, the gap between germline ends came to 11 bases. CDR3 size: 15 residues. The CDR3 DNA reads TGTGCCAGCAGTCCCTGGAGGGATAGCAATCAGCCCCAGCATTTT. This translates into CASSPWRDSNQPQHF.

The J gene is TRBJ1-5, the V gene TRBV18; D unresolved. From germline, CDR1 is KGHSH and CDR2 LQKENI. The ends were cut back, 6 bases at V and 3 bases at J, with 12 bases in the middle. The CDR3 is 14 amino acids. The CDR3 nucleotides are TGTGCCAGCTCGGACTCAAACCCCAATCAGCCCCAGCATTTT. Protein product: CASSDSNPNQPQHF.

The genes are TRBV7-8 and TRBJ1-2, with a possible D match to TRBD1 (6 bases). The V and J ends lost 5 bases and 6 bases respectively, with 28 bases between them. CDR1 SGHVS and CDR2 FQNEAQ come from the germline V gene. The CDR3 extends over 18 amino acids. CDR3 sequence reads: CASSPDRASLIGLHGYTF. Here the CDR3 DNA reads TGTGCCAGCAGCCCGGACAGAGCGTCTCTAATCGGGTTGCATGGCTACACCTTC.

V usage is TRBV10-2 and J usage is TRBJ2-3; 9 bases agree with TRBD1. The CDR3 is 16 amino acids. Germline V gene sequence: CDR1 WSHSY, CDR2 SAAADI. The V segment lost 2 bases and the J segment 4 bases; nucleotides outside the gene matches: 7. The CDR3 protein is CASSEPGQGWPDTQYF. CDR3 nucleotides: TGCGCCAGCAGTGAGCCCGGACAGGGGTGGCCAGATACGCAGTATTTT.